Given below is one TCR beta chain in context. The length of the CDR3 is 15 residues. Trimming took off 1 base at V and 3 bases at J, with 10 bases between the two ends. Germline V gene data show CDR1 as LGHNA and CDR2 as YSLEER. Each CDR3 protein gets one entry after TCRdb re-called the RT-PCR reads with MiXCR. The table lists approximately 200,000 distinct CDR3 sequences, roughly 15% of them singletons, with more than 9% in the top ten. The data originate from a study of patients and donors after allogeneic stem cell transplantation. The sequenced sample consisted of blood, either unsorted or a sorted T cell fraction (not recorded which). The V gene is TRBV4-3, the J gene TRBJ1-5; D not certain. This receptor was obtained from a human donor who was either an allogeneic HSCT recipient or a stem cell or donor lymphocyte infusion donor (not recorded which). It is not recorded whose cells these are; they may come from a transplant donor. CDR3 in amino acids: CASSQGVGFNQPQHF. CDR3 nucleotide sequence: TGCGCCAGCAGCCAAGGGGTCGGATTCAATCAGCCCCAGCATTTT.